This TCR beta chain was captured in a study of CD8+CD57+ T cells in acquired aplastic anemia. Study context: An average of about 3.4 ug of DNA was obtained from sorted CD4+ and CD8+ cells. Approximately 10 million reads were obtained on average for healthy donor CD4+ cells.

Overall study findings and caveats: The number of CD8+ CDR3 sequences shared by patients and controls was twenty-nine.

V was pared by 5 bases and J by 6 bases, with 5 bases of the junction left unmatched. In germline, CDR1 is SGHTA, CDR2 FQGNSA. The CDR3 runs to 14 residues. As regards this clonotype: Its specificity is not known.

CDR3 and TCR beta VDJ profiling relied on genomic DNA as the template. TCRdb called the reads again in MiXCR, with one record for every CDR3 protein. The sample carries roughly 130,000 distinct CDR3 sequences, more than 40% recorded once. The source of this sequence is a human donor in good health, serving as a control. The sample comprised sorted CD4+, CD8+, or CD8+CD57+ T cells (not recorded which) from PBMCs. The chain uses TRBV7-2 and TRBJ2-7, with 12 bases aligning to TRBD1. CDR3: CASSRGTGGVEQYF. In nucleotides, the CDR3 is TGTGCCAGCAGCCGCGGGACAGGGGGCGTCGAGCAGTACTTC.